The 21 T cell receptor beta chains reported below all come from one sample, sequenced in a study of cytomegalovirus exposure and HLA in healthy donors. Some clones are missing from TCRdb's copy, which holds only in-frame ones; the method was immunoSEQ multiplex PCR. The sample includes tens of thousands of clones, more than 70% of them seen just once. What was sequenced was PBMCs. The receptors come from a woman younger than 35 in good health and CMV-seronegative.

This chain connects TRBV5-1 to TRBJ2-7, with TRBD1 identical over 8 bases. Germline trimming cut 7 bases from V and 1 base from J; bases unmatched to any gene: 4. The CDR3 length is 13 residues. The germline V gene has CDR1 SGHRS and CDR2 YFSETQ. The CDR3 spells CASGQGASYEQYF. In DNA, the CDR3 is TGCGCCAGCGGACAGGGTGCGTCCTACGAGCAGTACTTC.

The chain employs TRBV5-1 and TRBJ1-4; D is undetermined. V was trimmed by 3 bases and J by 1 base, leaving 10 bases between them. The CDR3 loop spans 15 amino acids. The V gene's germline CDR1 is SGHRS and CDR2 YFSETQ. CDR3 amino acids: CASSYLSVTNEKLFF. Written as DNA, the CDR3 is TGCGCCAGCAGCTACCTTAGTGTAACTAATGAAAAACTGTTTTTT.

The chain combines TRBV6-1 with TRBJ2-7; 7 bases are a match to TRBD1. Germline-derived CDR1 and CDR2 are MNHNS and SASEGT. This CDR3 has 15 amino acids. The J segment lost 3 bases and the V segment lost 4 bases, leaving 9 bases of the junction unmatched. CDR3 loop: CASSAPNRGDYEQYF. The DNA for the CDR3 is TGTGCCAGCAGTGCCCCGAACAGGGGAGACTACGAGCAGTACTTC.

The rearrangement uses TRBV4-1 and TRBJ2-7; D remains unclear. The CDR3 has 13 amino acids. Trimming shortened V by 1 base and J by 7 bases, and 11 bases separated the two germline ends. Germline V gene data show CDR1 as MGHRA and CDR2 as YSYEKL. The CDR3 DNA is TGCGCCAGCAGCCAAGTTAATTTAGAGGAGCAGTACTTC. Its translation is CASSQVNLEEQYF.

The J gene is TRBJ2-7, the V gene TRBV5-4, with TRBD2 as a possible D gene (5 bases). The germline V gene encodes CDR1 SGHNT and CDR2 YYREEE (reference sequence). The CDR3 extends over 14 amino acids. V shed 1 base and J shed 3 bases, with 11 bases lying between them. The CDR3 DNA is TGTGCCAGCAGCTTGCTGGGAGTCGGCTACGAGCAGTACTTC. Translated: CASSLLGVGYEQYF. Combining the CDR3 with reference TRBV5-4 and TRBJ2-7 gives the whole variable domain ETGVTQSPTHLIKTRGQQVTLRCSSQSGHNTVSWYQQALGQGPQFIFQYYREEENGRGNFPPRFSGLQFPNYSSELNVNALELDDSALYLCASSLLGVGYEQYFGPGTRLTVT.

This clone was seen only once. The rearrangement links TRBV30 to TRBJ2-7, with a tentative D call TRBD1 (5 bases). The germline V gene has CDR1 GTSNPN and CDR2 SVGIG (reference sequence). Trimming pared 0 bases from V and 4 bases from J, leaving 10 bases between. This CDR3 comprises 13 residues. The CDR3: CAWSVRQHYEQYF. The CDR3 DNA is TGTGCCTGGAGTGTCCGACAGCATTACGAGCAGTACTTC. The full variable domain, its missing parts supplied by reference TRBV30 and TRBJ2-7, is SQTIHQWPATLVQPVGSPLSLECTVEGTSNPNLYWYRQAAGRGLQLLFYSVGIGQISSEVPQNLSASRPQDRQFILSSKKLLLSDSGFYLCAWSVRQHYEQYFGPGTRLTVT.

The chain couples TRBV2 to TRBJ1-1, with a possible D match to TRBD1 (6 bases). CDR1 and CDR2 (germline): SNHLY, FYNNEI. This CDR3 has 16 residues. V lost 4 bases and J lost 5, with 20 bases in between. The CDR3 nucleotides are TGTGCCAGCAGTGGATCCGGGACAACCTACCGGACTGAAGCTTTCTTT. This gives the protein CASSGSGTTYRTEAFF.

CDR3 in amino acids: CASSDQGYGYTF. CDR3 DNA: TGCGCCAGCAGTGACCAGGGTTATGGCTACACCTTC. J is TRBJ1-2 and V is TRBV10-2; D might be TRBD1 (5 bases). This CDR3 comprises 12 residues. V dropped 3 bases and J dropped 5 bases, with 7 bases sitting between them. Germline values: CDR1 WSHSY, CDR2 SAAADI.

The chain uses TRBV19 and TRBJ2-4; TRBD2 aligns across 13 bases. Trimming cost V 8 bases and J 8 bases; bases outside gene matches: 12. Germline CDR1 is LNHDA and CDR2 is SQIVND (reference sequence). The CDR3 covers 16 residues. CDR3 DNA sequence: TGTGCCAGTCGGACTAGCGGGAGAGGGGGCGGGGACATTCAGTACTTC. This encodes CASRTSGRGGGDIQYF.

The chain couples TRBV6-5 to TRBJ2-7; 9 bases fit TRBD1. The CDR3 is 15 amino acids. In germline, CDR1 is MNHEY, CDR2 SVGAGI. J gave up 7 bases and V 2 bases, and 9 bases lay outside the gene matches. The CDR3 DNA is TGTGCCAGCAGTTACGGGGGACAGGGATTTGAAGAGCAGTACTTC. This sequence encodes CASSYGGQGFEEQYF.

This clone occurred once. J is TRBJ2-7 and V is TRBV28, with 10 bases matching TRBD1. The CDR3 sequence is 14 residues long. Germline loops: CDR1 MDHEN, CDR2 SYDVKM. With V trimmed by 5 bases and J by 5 bases, 6 bases remained unmatched. The chain's CDR3 is CASSPVGTGDEQYF. CDR3 bases: TGTGCCAGCAGTCCAGTAGGGACAGGGGACGAGCAGTACTTC.

The chain uses TRBV5-1 and TRBJ2-5; 9 bases are a match to TRBD2. CDR1 and CDR2 from the germline V gene are SGHRS and YFSETQ. After removal of 4 bases from V and 5 bases from J, the junction contained 6 bases not matched to a gene. The CDR3 extends over 14 amino acids. DNA for the CDR3: TGCGCCAGCAGCCAACCGAGCGGGGGGGAGACCCAGTACTTC. Its protein is CASSQPSGGETQYF.

The V gene is TRBV28, the J gene TRBJ1-2; 10 bases are shared with TRBD1. V trimming: 3 bases; J trimming: 8 bases; junction bases outside the gene matches: 9. Germline assignment: CDR1 MDHEN and CDR2 SYDVKM. CDR3 length equals 15 residues. In DNA form, the CDR3 reads TGTGCCAGCAGTTTTCGGGGACAGGGGCTTTTCGGCTACACCTTC. This translates into CASSFRGQGLFGYTF.

CDR3 in DNA: TGTGCCACCAAAGGGACATACGATTCCTACGAGCAGTACTTC. Translation gives CATKGTYDSYEQYF. The chain couples TRBV6-5 to TRBJ2-7, with D perhaps matching TRBD1 (6 bases). Germline assignment: CDR1 MNHEY and CDR2 SVGAGI. This CDR3 is built from 14 residues. Trimming pared 10 bases from V and 1 base from J, leaving 17 bases between.

The genes are TRBV21-1 and TRBJ1-1; the table names TRBD1, a call not compared with the DNA. TRBV21-1 is listed as a pseudogene. The CDR3 extends over 17 amino acids. For the CDR3, the DNA is TGTGCCAGCAGCATCCCTAGAGGTGCAGGGTGGGATACTGAAGCTTTCTTT. Its protein product is CASSIPRGAGWDTEAFF.

The J gene is TRBJ1-2, the V gene TRBV11-2; 7 nucleotides match TRBD1. Germline CDR1 SGHAT, CDR2 FQNNGV. CDR3 length: 14 amino acids. Trimming at V came to 2 bases and at J to 2 bases, leaving 2 bases not matched to a gene. This CDR3 reads CASSLRDRNYGYTF. The CDR3 DNA reads TGTGCCAGCAGCTTACGGGACAGAAACTATGGCTACACCTTC.

The chain is built from TRBV14 and TRBJ1-1; D is perhaps TRBD1 (5 bases). The germline gives CDR1 SGHDN, CDR2 FVKESK. CDR3 length: 15 residues. V was pared by 1 base and J by 3 bases, with 12 bases between. The CDR3 DNA is TGTGCCAGCAGCCAAGGCGCAATAGGGGACACTGAAGCTTTCTTT. As protein: CASSQGAIGDTEAFF.

V gene TRBV30 combines with J gene TRBJ2-1, with 11 bases that match TRBD2. The CDR3 contains 15 residues. Trimming took 2 bases from V and 3 from J; bases not matched to a gene: 3. Germline V gene lookup returns CDR1 GTSNPN and CDR2 SVGIG (reference sequence). Here the CDR3 reads CAWSPGTSGYNEQFF. For the CDR3, the DNA is TGTGCCTGGAGTCCGGGGACTAGCGGCTACAATGAGCAGTTCTTC. Filled out from reference TRBV30 and TRBJ2-1, the complete variable domain reads SQTIHQWPATLVQPVGSPLSLECTVEGTSNPNLYWYRQAAGRGLQLLFYSVGIGQISSEVPQNLSASRPQDRQFILSSKKLLLSDSGFYLCAWSPGTSGYNEQFFGPGTRLTVL.

The chain employs TRBV19 and TRBJ2-1, with D perhaps matching TRBD2 (6 bases). Trimming cost V 4 bases and J 4 bases, with 14 bases left between them. The germline V gene encodes CDR1 LNHDA and CDR2 SQIVND (reference sequence). The CDR3 loop spans 15 amino acids. The CDR3 protein is CASSTPGTGYNEQFF. CDR3 in DNA: TGTGCCAGTAGTACCCCCGGGACTGGGTACAATGAGCAGTTCTTC. Using reference TRBV19 and TRBJ2-1 for the parts outside the CDR3, the full variable domain is DGGITQSPKYLFRKEGQNVTLSCEQNLNHDAMYWYRQDPGQGLRLIYYSQIVNDFQKGDIAEGYSVSREKKESFPLTVTSAQKNPTAFYLCASSTPGTGYNEQFFGPGTRLTVL.

This chain links TRBV10-3 with TRBJ2-1, with 8 bases identical to TRBD1. Germline CDR1 is ENHRY and CDR2 is SYGVKD. CDR3 length: 14 amino acids. After removal of 6 bases from V and 5 bases from J, the junction contained 6 bases not matched to a gene. The CDR3 DNA follows: TGTGCCATCAGGGCAGGGGGCTTGGACAATGAGCAGTTCTTC. It translates to CAIRAGGLDNEQFF.

This clone was recorded once. This chain joins TRBV6-1 and TRBJ2-3, with 8 bases matching TRBD1. CDR1 and CDR2 from the germline V gene are MNHNS and SASEGT. The CDR3 extends over 15 amino acids. The trim removed 2 bases at V and 1 base at J, leaving 2 bases unmatched. This CDR3 is CASSERTGRTDTQYF. The CDR3 DNA follows: TGTGCCAGCAGTGAAAGGACAGGGCGCACAGATACGCAGTATTTT.